These 25 T cell receptor beta chains share one sample of origin, sequenced in a study of blood T cells in healthy people across ages. Using a J-beta primer mix together with a sample-barcoded 5' primer, a second PCR was run for 7 to 11 cycles. TCRdb called the 5' RACE reads again in MiXCR, with one record for every CDR3 protein. The table lists approximately 680,000 distinct CDR3 sequences, 32% of them singletons. Sequencing was done on a sample of blood. The receptors derive from an elderly woman in good health.

A note on this clonotype: This clone may be a read error of a much larger clone one base away. The chain uses TRBV6-5 and TRBJ2-3; TRBD1 might be the D (7 bases). CDR3 length: 17 residues. CDR1 is MNHEY, CDR2 SVGAGI, per germline. Here the CDR3 DNA reads TGTGCCAGCAGTTACTCTGGGCAGGGGGGATACACAGATACGCGGTATTTT. Translated: CASSYSGQGGYTDTRYF.

The gene calls are TRBV20-1 and TRBJ1-2, with a weak D call TRBD1 (6 bases). The CDR3 totals 12 residues. The germline V gene has CDR1 DFQATT and CDR2 SNEGSKA (reference sequence). The V gene lost 5 bases and the J gene lost 8 bases, with 15 bases spanning the gap. Here the CDR3 DNA reads TGCAGTGCTCATTGGGGGCTGTACGGCTACACCTTC. Translated: CSAHWGLYGYTF.

This clonotype was seen repeatedly, ten times or more. The chain employs TRBV2 and TRBJ1-5, with no clear D. Trimming shortened V by 5 bases and J by 4 bases, and 9 bases separated the two germline ends. The CDR3 spans 13 residues. CDR1 is SNHLY and CDR2 is FYNNEI in the germline V gene. The CDR3 reads CASSLQENQPQHF. Written as DNA, the CDR3 is TGTGCCAGCAGTTTGCAGGAAAATCAGCCCCAGCATTTT.

This rearrangement joins TRBV7-9 to TRBJ2-1; D remains unclear. The CDR3 runs to 14 residues. With 5 bases removed from V and 10 bases from J, the gap between germline ends came to 18 bases. CDR1 and CDR2 from the germline V gene are SEHNR and FQNEAQ (reference sequence). CDR3 DNA sequence: TGTGCCAGCAGCCCCGCGGACGGGCTCTGGGAGCAGTTCTTC. Translated: CASSPADGLWEQFF.

The rearrangement uses TRBV5-4 and TRBJ2-1, with TRBD2 matching 11 bases. J gave up 7 bases and V 0 bases, and 9 bases lay outside the gene matches. The CDR3 covers 17 residues. The V gene's germline CDR1 is SGHNT and CDR2 YYREEE (reference sequence). CDR3 loop: CASSLELAGARRNEQFF. DNA of the CDR3: TGTGCCAGCAGCTTGGAACTAGCGGGGGCACGTAGGAATGAGCAGTTCTTC.

As to this clonotype: A much larger clonotype is one base distant, so this may be a read error. The chain has TRBV20-1 and TRBJ2-3; no firm D call. The germline V gene has CDR1 DFQATT and CDR2 SNEGSKA (reference sequence). This CDR3 is 11 amino acids long. The CDR3 sequence: CSARATDAQYF. The CDR3 DNA sequence: TGCAGTGCTAGAGCCACAGATGCGCAGTATTTT.

This clonotype was seen only a few times. This could be a read error, since a much larger clone is one nucleotide away. The chain links TRBV6-5 to TRBJ2-3, with D possibly matching TRBD1 (6 bases). This CDR3 comprises 15 residues. With 2 bases removed from V and 1 base from J, the gap between germline ends came to 10 bases. Germline values: CDR1 MNHEY, CDR2 SVGAGI. The CDR3 region has the DNA TGTGCCAGCAGTTACAGAGGGGGTCGCACAGATACGCAGTATTTT. It yields the protein CASSYRGGRTDTQYF.

This clonotype has only one observation. CDR3 bases: TGTGCCAGCAGTTTAGCTTGGGGAACTGAAGCTTTCTTT. This gives the protein CASSLAWGTEAFF. The rearrangement links TRBV12-3 or TRBV12-4 to TRBJ1-1; unclear D gene. The CDR3 is 13 residues long. V lost 0 bases and J lost 5, with 7 bases in between.

The CDR3 region has the DNA TGTGCCAGCAGCTGGGGGGTAAGGGACACTGAAGCTTTCTTT. Translated, it gives CASSWGVRDTEAFF. J is TRBJ1-1 and V is TRBV7-9, with TRBD1 as a possible D gene (5 bases). V gave up 4 bases and J gave up 3 bases, with 12 bases separating them. CDR3 length: 14 amino acids. Germline CDR1 reads SEHNR; CDR2 reads FQNEAQ (reference sequence).

This chain's CDR3 is CTSSLGYYEQYF. CDR3 in DNA: TGTACCAGCAGCTTAGGTTACTACGAGCAGTACTTC. This chain joins TRBV7-2 and TRBJ2-7; no definite D call. There are 12 residues in the CDR3. Trimming took 1 base from V and 3 from J, leaving 4 bases between them. CDR1 is SGHTA, CDR2 FQGNSA, per germline.

The rearrangement uses TRBV5-1 and TRBJ2-1; D might be TRBD1 (6 bases). Germline CDR1 SGHRS, CDR2 YFSETQ. The CDR3 consists of 13 residues. The germline V and J ends were trimmed by 4 bases and 8 bases, with 13 bases remaining between them. The CDR3 here is CASSGQGFHEQFF. The CDR3, as DNA: TGCGCCAGCAGCGGCCAGGGGTTCCATGAGCAGTTCTTC.

This clonotype has just one count. A clone one base away is much larger, so this may be a read error. CDR3 sequence (DNA): TGCAGTGCTAATAAGAATAGCAATCAGCCCCGGCATTTT. It codes for CSANKNSNQPRHF. The chain carries TRBV20-1 and TRBJ1-5; D gene unclear. CDR3 length: 13 residues. Germline CDR1 and CDR2: DFQATT and SNEGSKA (reference sequence).

This clonotype was recorded many times. The rearrangement joins TRBV6-2 or TRBV6-3 to TRBJ1-5; D remains unclear. This CDR3 is 12 amino acids long. Germline CDR1 MNHEY, CDR2 SVGEGT. The V end lost 7 bases, the J end lost 10 bases, and 14 bases lay between the germline ends. Here the CDR3 reads CASTGVGDPQHF. The CDR3 DNA is TGTGCCAGCACCGGGGTAGGAGATCCCCAGCATTTT.

The chain joins TRBV5-5 to TRBJ1-1; 7 bases map to TRBD1. The CDR3 length is 15 residues. Germline V gene data show CDR1 as SGHKS and CDR2 as YYEKEE (reference sequence). V lost 3 bases to trimming and J lost 2 bases; unmatched junction nucleotides: 7. The CDR3 reads CASSWGQRQNTEAFF. CDR3 coding DNA: TGTGCCAGCAGCTGGGGACAGAGACAAAACACTGAAGCTTTCTTT.

This clonotype was found many times. The genes are TRBV15 and TRBJ1-6, with D tentatively TRBD1 (5 bases). From germline, CDR1 is LNHNV and CDR2 YYDKDF (reference sequence). The CDR3 runs to 15 residues. V was trimmed by 1 base and J by 10 bases, leaving 14 bases between them. CDR3 amino acids: CATSRVRDLGSPLHF. CDR3 in DNA: TGTGCCACCAGCAGAGTCCGGGACCTGGGGTCACCCCTCCACTTT.

Many counts were recorded for this clonotype. CDR3 sequence: CASSYSEPYEQYF. CDR3 sequence (DNA): TGTGCCAGCAGTTATTCCGAACCCTACGAGCAGTACTTC. The rearrangement uses TRBV28 and TRBJ2-7, with D hard to call. V was pared by 4 bases and J by 2 bases, with 9 bases between. Germline values: CDR1 MDHEN, CDR2 SYDVKM. The CDR3 has 13 residues.

J is TRBJ2-7 and V is TRBV7-9; 7 positions agree with TRBD2. The J call may be incorrect, as the DNA end agrees better with TRBJ2-5. This CDR3 region has 14 residues. The germline V gene encodes CDR1 SEHNR and CDR2 FQNEAQ (reference sequence). CDR3 coding DNA: TGTGCCAGCTCCCACTCGGGAGGCCGGGAGACCCAGTACTTC. It codes for CASSHSGGRETQYF.

In the case of this clonotype: A much larger clone is a single base away; this may be a read error. The J gene is TRBJ1-4, the V gene TRBV5-8; 7 nucleotides line up with TRBD1. The CDR3 consists of 14 residues. Germline-derived CDR1 and CDR2 are SGHTS and YDEGEE. The CDR3 reads CAGSLTGLEEKLFF. The CDR3 bases are TGTGCCGGCAGCTTGACAGGGTTGGAAGAAAAACTGTTTTTT. Full variable domain (remainder filled in from reference TRBV5-8 and TRBJ1-4): EAGVTQSPTHLIKTRGQQATLRCSPISGHTSVYWYQQALGLGLQFLLWYDEGEERNRGNFPPRFSGRQFPNYSSELNVNALELEDSALYLCAGSLTGLEEKLFFGSGTQLSVL.

The chain is built from TRBV6-1 and TRBJ1-2; D remains ambiguous. Germline V gene lookup returns CDR1 MNHNS and CDR2 SASEGT. The CDR3 spans 8 residues. V was pared by 6 bases and J by 14 bases, with 7 bases between. This CDR3 is CASSYWTF. CDR3 nucleotide sequence: TGTGCCAGCAGCTACTGGACCTTC.

This clonotype occurred a few times. J is TRBJ1-5 and V is TRBV19; 9 bases fit TRBD1. The CDR3 length is 16 residues. The germline V gene has CDR1 LNHDA and CDR2 SQIVND (reference sequence). V shed 6 bases and J 0 bases; nucleotides not matched to a gene: 6. The CDR3 loop reads CASRGQGRYSNQPQHF. The DNA for the CDR3 is TGTGCCAGTAGGGGACAGGGCCGTTATAGCAATCAGCCCCAGCATTTT.

This clonotype turned up a few times. The chain links TRBV7-2 to TRBJ1-5; D is perhaps TRBD1 (6 bases). V was trimmed by 4 bases and J by 4 bases, leaving 11 bases between them. This CDR3 is built from 14 residues. Germline loops: CDR1 SGHTA, CDR2 FQGNSA. CDR3 nucleotide sequence: TGTGCCAGCAGCTCGGGGACACTTAATCAGCCCCAGCATTTT. Residues: CASSSGTLNQPQHF.

A few counts support this clonotype. The V and J genes are TRBV5-1 and TRBJ1-1; no reliable D call. This CDR3 region has 14 residues. V lost 1 base to trimming and J lost 1 base, with 8 bases between them. Looked up from germline, CDR1 is SGHRS and CDR2 is YFSETQ. CDR3 sequence: CASSLWSTNTEAFF. Written as DNA, the CDR3 is TGCGCCAGCAGCTTGTGGAGCACGAACACTGAAGCTTTCTTT.

DNA for the CDR3: TGTGCCACCAGTGAAACTAGCGGGAGGGCCAATGAGCAGTTCTTC. Its translation is CATSETSGRANEQFF. The chain carries TRBV24-1 and TRBJ2-1; the match to TRBD2 covers 13 bases. Germline V gives CDR1 KGHDR, CDR2 SFDVKD. Unmatched junction bases numbered 2, after V lost 4 bases and J lost 6 bases. The CDR3 extends over 15 amino acids.

As to this clonotype: At one end, the junction sequence differs from germline, possibly due to a read error. J is TRBJ2-5 and V is TRBV28; TRBD2 matches at 10 bases. The better agreement between TRBJ2-7 and the DNA end casts doubt on the J call. The CDR3 is 15 residues long. Germline values: CDR1 MDHEN, CDR2 SYDVKM. The CDR3 sequence is CTSRKLAGTLGEQYF. CDR3 sequence (DNA): TGTACCAGCAGGAAACTAGCGGGGACTTTGGGCGAGCAGTACTTC.

There are many counts of this clonotype. The chain couples TRBV27 to TRBJ1-1, with TRBD1 matching 7 bases. Germline CDR1 MNHEY, CDR2 SMNVEV (reference sequence). The CDR3 runs 14 residues. J was trimmed by 4 bases and V by 7 bases; bases with no gene match: 9. CDR3 sequence: CASTLTGLATEAFF. DNA of the CDR3: TGTGCCAGCACCCTGACAGGGCTGGCCACTGAAGCTTTCTTT.